The rows below give T cell receptor beta chains drawn from one sample of a study of response to subunit inactivated influenza vaccine. TCRdb recomputed calls from the RT-PCR reads with MiXCR, one row per CDR3 protein. The sample includes 560,000 or so distinct CDR3 sequences, approximately 7.1% of them seen just once. The material was PBMCs from blood, obtained less than 30 months after vaccination. These receptors were taken from a man in his fifties or sixties who received an inactivated influenza vaccine. Both conserved end residues are part of each CDR3. Each record gives: D gene, J gene, clone size, V gene, CDR3 protein, CDR3 DNA. A D gene is named only where the DNA matches it firmly. Size tells how often a clone was seen (once, few, many) or the class of an expanded clone, and some rows leave it out.

d_gene: TRBD2
j_gene: TRBJ2-1
abundance: NA
v_gene: TRBV20-1
CDR3aa: CSAPISGRAYGEQFF
CDR3nt: TGCAGTGCTCCTATAAGCGGGAGGGCCTATGGTGAGCAGTTCTTC

d_gene: TRBD1
j_gene: TRBJ1-2
abundance: many
v_gene: TRBV3-1
CDR3aa: CASSQVTGGGYTF
CDR3nt: TGTGCCAGCAGCCAAGTAACAGGGGGAGGCTACACCTTC

d_gene: NA
j_gene: TRBJ2-1
abundance: NA
v_gene: TRBV6-2/TRBV6-3
CDR3aa: CASRGPGAYNEQFF
CDR3nt: TGTGCCAGCAGAGGCCCCGGGGCCTACAATGAGCAGTTCTTC

d_gene: TRBD2
j_gene: TRBJ2-1
abundance: few
v_gene: TRBV6-4
CDR3aa: CASSDSGSSSGYNEQFF
CDR3nt: TGTGCCAGCAGTGACTCAGGGAGTTCTAGCGGATACAATGAGCAGTTCTTC

d_gene: NA
j_gene: TRBJ2-2
abundance: NA
v_gene: TRBV14
CDR3aa: CASSFVGTGTGELFF
CDR3nt: TGTGCCAGCAGCTTCGTAGGCACTGGCACCGGGGAGCTGTTTTTT

d_gene: TRBD1
j_gene: TRBJ1-1
abundance: once
v_gene: TRBV10-2
CDR3aa: CASSAWDSHSTEAFF
CDR3nt: TGCGCCAGCAGTGCTTGGGACAGCCATTCCACTGAAGCTTTCTTT

d_gene: NA
j_gene: TRBJ2-5
abundance: many
v_gene: TRBV10-3
CDR3aa: CAISSGVQETQYF
CDR3nt: TGTGCCATCAGCTCCGGGGTTCAAGAGACCCAGTACTTC

d_gene: TRBD1
j_gene: TRBJ2-7
abundance: NA
v_gene: TRBV5-1
CDR3aa: CASSLGQGVHEQYF
CDR3nt: TGCGCCAGCAGCTTGGGCCAGGGGGTCCACGAGCAGTACTTC

d_gene: NA
j_gene: TRBJ2-2
abundance: NA
v_gene: TRBV28
CDR3aa: CASTLRGHGNTGELFF
CDR3nt: TGTGCCAGCACCCTTAGGGGACACGGCAACACCGGGGAGCTGTTTTTT

d_gene: NA
j_gene: TRBJ1-6
abundance: many
v_gene: TRBV4-3
CDR3aa: CASSQTSGYNSPLHF
CDR3nt: TGCGCCAGCAGCCAAACGTCAGGCTATAATTCACCCCTCCACTTT

d_gene: NA
j_gene: TRBJ1-5
abundance: few
v_gene: TRBV24-1
CDR3aa: CATAGHDSNQPQHF
CDR3nt: TGTGCCACCGCGGGACATGATAGCAATCAGCCCCAGCATTTT

d_gene: NA
j_gene: TRBJ1-2
abundance: NA
v_gene: TRBV4-2
CDR3aa: CASSQEVSGYTF
CDR3nt: TGTGCCAGCAGCCAAGAAGTATCTGGCTACACCTTC

d_gene: TRBD1
j_gene: TRBJ2-4
abundance: NA
v_gene: TRBV20-1
CDR3aa: CSASGQGGIQYF
CDR3nt: TGCAGTGCTTCGGGACAGGGAGGCATTCAGTACTTC

d_gene: NA
j_gene: TRBJ1-1
abundance: NA
v_gene: TRBV19
CDR3aa: CASRPSSMNTEAFF
CDR3nt: TGTGCCAGTAGGCCTTCTTCCATGAACACTGAAGCTTTCTTT

d_gene: NA
j_gene: TRBJ1-5
abundance: NA
v_gene: TRBV15
CDR3aa: CATSSTGRWGNQPQHF
CDR3nt: TGTGCCACCAGCAGTACAGGGAGGTGGGGCAATCAGCCCCAGCATTTT

d_gene: TRBD2
j_gene: TRBJ2-2
abundance: few
v_gene: TRBV7-2
CDR3aa: CASSLSGLAGPTGELFF
CDR3nt: TGTGCCAGCAGCTTGTCCGGACTAGCGGGTCCCACCGGGGAGCTGTTTTTT

d_gene: NA
j_gene: TRBJ2-7
abundance: few
v_gene: TRBV4-2
CDR3aa: CASSQDLIGGEQYF
CDR3nt: TGTGCCAGCAGCCAAGATCTGATTGGGGGGGAGCAGTACTTC

d_gene: TRBD2
j_gene: TRBJ2-5
abundance: few
v_gene: TRBV10-2
CDR3aa: CASSQGLARLGTQYF
CDR3nt: TGCGCCAGCAGTCAGGGACTAGCTAGGCTGGGGACCCAGTACTTC

d_gene: TRBD2
j_gene: TRBJ2-2
abundance: many
v_gene: TRBV12-3/TRBV12-4
CDR3aa: CASTLGGVGVGELFF
CDR3nt: TGTGCCAGCACCCTGGGGGGGGTCGGCGTCGGGGAGCTGTTTTTT

d_gene: NA
j_gene: TRBJ2-2
abundance: few
v_gene: TRBV5-6
CDR3aa: CASSLGVRGSGELFF
CDR3nt: TGTGCCAGCAGCTTAGGGGTTCGGGGATCCGGGGAGCTGTTTTTT

d_gene: NA
j_gene: TRBJ2-5
abundance: many
v_gene: TRBV2
CDR3aa: CASSGLETQYF
CDR3nt: TGTGCCAGCAGTGGTTTGGAGACCCAGTACTTC

d_gene: TRBD2
j_gene: TRBJ2-7
abundance: once
v_gene: TRBV10-3
CDR3aa: CAFSDGTSGYEQYF
CDR3nt: TGTGCCTTCAGTGACGGGACTAGCGGATACGAGCAGTACTTC

d_gene: NA
j_gene: TRBJ2-7
abundance: many
v_gene: TRBV11-2
CDR3aa: CASSFGSIDEQYF
CDR3nt: TGTGCCAGCAGCTTTGGTAGTATCGACGAGCAGTACTTC

d_gene: TRBD2
j_gene: TRBJ2-3
abundance: many
v_gene: TRBV12-3/TRBV12-4
CDR3aa: CASSLTRLAGGDTQYF
CDR3nt: TGTGCCAGCAGTTTAACCAGACTAGCGGGGGGAGATACGCAGTATTTT

d_gene: NA
j_gene: TRBJ2-2
abundance: NA
v_gene: TRBV6-2/TRBV6-3
CDR3aa: CASSSSHGQPNTGELFF
CDR3nt: TGTGCCAGCAGTTCCTCCCACGGACAACCGAACACCGGGGAGCTGTTTTTT

d_gene: NA
j_gene: TRBJ2-1
abundance: many
v_gene: TRBV29-1
CDR3aa: CSVETYEQFF
CDR3nt: TGCAGCGTTGAAACGTATGAGCAGTTCTTC

d_gene: NA
j_gene: TRBJ1-3
abundance: NA
v_gene: TRBV12-3/TRBV12-4
CDR3aa: CASSDGSSGNTIYF
CDR3nt: TGTGCCAGCAGCGATGGGAGCTCTGGAAACACCATATATTTT

d_gene: NA
j_gene: TRBJ1-1
abundance: NA
v_gene: TRBV24-1
CDR3aa: CATRQHGGGEAFF
CDR3nt: TGTGCCACCAGACAACATGGGGGGGGAGAAGCTTTCTTT

d_gene: NA
j_gene: TRBJ1-1
abundance: many
v_gene: TRBV4-1
CDR3aa: CASSPPWGGARTVTEAFF
CDR3nt: TGCGCCAGCAGCCCCCCATGGGGGGGCGCAAGAACGGTCACTGAAGCTTTCTTT

d_gene: NA
j_gene: TRBJ2-5
abundance: NA
v_gene: TRBV5-4
CDR3aa: CASSRTGSRETQYF
CDR3nt: TGTGCCAGCAGCCGAACAGGGTCCAGAGAGACCCAGTACTTC

d_gene: TRBD1
j_gene: TRBJ1-2
abundance: few
v_gene: TRBV15
CDR3aa: CATSSRTGNYGYTF
CDR3nt: TGTGCCACCAGCTCCAGGACAGGGAACTATGGCTACACCTTC

d_gene: NA
j_gene: TRBJ2-2
abundance: few
v_gene: TRBV28
CDR3aa: CASSLIGRGAITGELFF
CDR3nt: TGTGCCAGCAGTTTAATTGGTCGGGGGGCGATCACCGGGGAGCTGTTTTTT

d_gene: NA
j_gene: TRBJ2-7
abundance: NA
v_gene: TRBV29-1
CDR3aa: CSVVIGEQYF
CDR3nt: TGCAGCGTTGTCATTGGCGAGCAGTACTTC

d_gene: NA
j_gene: TRBJ2-7
abundance: NA
v_gene: TRBV20-1
CDR3aa: CSARVGGSSYEQYF
CDR3nt: TGCAGTGCTAGAGTTGGAGGAAGCTCCTACGAGCAGTACTTC

d_gene: NA
j_gene: TRBJ1-1
abundance: NA
v_gene: TRBV2
CDR3aa: CASTEERNTEAFF
CDR3nt: TGTGCCAGCACCGAAGAGAGGAACACTGAAGCTTTCTTT

d_gene: NA
j_gene: TRBJ2-5
abundance: many
v_gene: TRBV21-1
CDR3aa: CASSNRTQQETQYF
CDR3nt: TGTGCCAGCAGCAACCGGACACAACAAGAGACCCAGTACTTC

d_gene: TRBD2
j_gene: TRBJ2-1
abundance: many
v_gene: TRBV5-1
CDR3aa: CASSFGGLALAAQFF
CDR3nt: TGCGCCAGCAGCTTTGGGGGACTAGCGTTAGCGGCGCAGTTCTTC

d_gene: TRBD2
j_gene: TRBJ2-1
abundance: few
v_gene: TRBV9
CDR3aa: CASSVASGTYNEQFF
CDR3nt: TGTGCCAGCAGCGTAGCTAGCGGAACCTACAATGAGCAGTTCTTC

d_gene: NA
j_gene: TRBJ2-2
abundance: few
v_gene: TRBV5-6
CDR3aa: CASSFRSGGRTGELFF
CDR3nt: TGTGCCAGCAGCTTTAGGTCCGGGGGGCGCACCGGGGAGCTGTTTTTT

d_gene: TRBD2
j_gene: TRBJ2-2
abundance: NA
v_gene: TRBV10-3
CDR3aa: CASGGANTGELFF
CDR3nt: TGTGCCTCGGGGGGGGCCAACACCGGGGAGCTGTTTTTT

d_gene: NA
j_gene: TRBJ1-2
abundance: NA
v_gene: TRBV9
CDR3aa: CASSVGGFYGYTF
CDR3nt: TGTGCCAGCAGCGTAGGAGGGTTCTATGGCTACACCTTC

d_gene: NA
j_gene: TRBJ1-1
abundance: many
v_gene: TRBV5-1
CDR3aa: CASSLDSANTEAFF
CDR3nt: TGCGCCAGCAGCTTGGACAGTGCGAACACTGAAGCTTTCTTT

d_gene: NA
j_gene: TRBJ1-1
abundance: few
v_gene: TRBV7-6
CDR3aa: CASSLYGMNTEAFF
CDR3nt: TGTGCCAGCAGCTTATACGGAATGAACACTGAAGCTTTCTTT

d_gene: TRBD2
j_gene: TRBJ2-3
abundance: NA
v_gene: TRBV9
CDR3aa: CASSVPSSGRASTDTQYF
CDR3nt: TGTGCCAGCAGCGTCCCTAGTAGCGGGAGGGCGAGCACAGATACGCAGTATTTT

d_gene: NA
j_gene: TRBJ1-1
abundance: NA
v_gene: TRBV9
CDR3aa: CASSVEGLMNTEAFF
CDR3nt: TGTGCCAGCAGCGTAGAGGGATTAATGAACACTGAAGCTTTCTTT

d_gene: TRBD1
j_gene: TRBJ1-3
abundance: few
v_gene: TRBV20-1
CDR3aa: CSARGTGPGNTIYF
CDR3nt: TGCAGTGCTAGAGGGACAGGCCCTGGAAACACCATATATTTT

d_gene: TRBD1
j_gene: TRBJ2-5
abundance: few
v_gene: TRBV20-1
CDR3aa: CSAERTGSKTQYF
CDR3nt: TGCAGTGCTGAAAGGACAGGGTCCAAGACCCAGTACTTC

d_gene: NA
j_gene: TRBJ1-1
abundance: NA
v_gene: TRBV14
CDR3aa: CASSQVPLGEAFF
CDR3nt: TGTGCCAGCAGCCAAGTTCCACTAGGTGAAGCTTTCTTT

d_gene: TRBD1
j_gene: TRBJ2-1
abundance: many
v_gene: TRBV24-1
CDR3aa: CATSGLGGTGGLYNEQFF
CDR3nt: TGTGCCACCAGTGGTTTAGGGGGGACAGGGGGCTTGTACAATGAGCAGTTCTTC

d_gene: TRBD1
j_gene: TRBJ2-6
abundance: many
v_gene: TRBV4-3
CDR3aa: CASSQEPGQGASGANVLTF
CDR3nt: TGCGCCAGCAGCCAAGAACCGGGACAGGGGGCGTCTGGGGCCAACGTCCTGACTTTC

d_gene: NA
j_gene: TRBJ1-2
abundance: many
v_gene: TRBV12-3/TRBV12-4
CDR3aa: CASSLIGVWGYTF
CDR3nt: TGTGCCAGCAGTTTGATCGGGGTTTGGGGCTACACCTTC

d_gene: TRBD2
j_gene: TRBJ2-3
abundance: NA
v_gene: TRBV12-3/TRBV12-4
CDR3aa: CASSFLAGAPDTQYF
CDR3nt: TGTGCCAGCAGTTTCTTAGCGGGAGCCCCAGATACGCAGTATTTT

d_gene: NA
j_gene: TRBJ2-1
abundance: many
v_gene: TRBV2
CDR3aa: CASSNLASEQFF
CDR3nt: TGTGCCAGCTCAAATCTAGCGAGTGAGCAGTTCTTC

d_gene: NA
j_gene: TRBJ2-7
abundance: many
v_gene: TRBV5-6
CDR3aa: CASSRDRLSYEQYF
CDR3nt: TGTGCCAGCAGCCGGGACCGCCTTTCTTACGAGCAGTACTTC

d_gene: NA
j_gene: TRBJ2-7
abundance: many
v_gene: TRBV5-1
CDR3aa: CASSPRQAEEQYF
CDR3nt: TGCGCCAGCAGCCCAAGACAGGCCGAAGAGCAGTACTTC

d_gene: NA
j_gene: TRBJ2-7
abundance: many
v_gene: TRBV4-3
CDR3aa: CASSQAFRTGTPYEQYF
CDR3nt: TGCGCCAGCAGCCAAGCCTTCAGAACCGGGACCCCGTACGAGCAGTACTTC

d_gene: TRBD1
j_gene: TRBJ2-1
abundance: NA
v_gene: TRBV12-3/TRBV12-4
CDR3aa: CASIRGTGANEQFF
CDR3nt: TGTGCCAGCATACGCGGGACAGGGGCGAATGAGCAGTTCTTC